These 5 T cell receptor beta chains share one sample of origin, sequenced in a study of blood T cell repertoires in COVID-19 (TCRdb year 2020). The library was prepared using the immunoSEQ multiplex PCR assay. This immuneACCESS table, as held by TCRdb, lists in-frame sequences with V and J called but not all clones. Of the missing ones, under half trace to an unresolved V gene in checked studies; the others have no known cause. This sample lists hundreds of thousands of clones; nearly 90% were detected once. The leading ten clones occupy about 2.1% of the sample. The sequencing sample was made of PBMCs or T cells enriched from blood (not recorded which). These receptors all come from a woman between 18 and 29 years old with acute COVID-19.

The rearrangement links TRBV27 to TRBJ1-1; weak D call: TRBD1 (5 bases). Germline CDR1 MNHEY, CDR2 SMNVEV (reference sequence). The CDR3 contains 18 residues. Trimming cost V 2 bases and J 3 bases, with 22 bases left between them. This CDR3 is CASSLKAAGPAMYTEAFF. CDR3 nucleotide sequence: TGTGCCAGCAGTTTAAAGGCCGCGGGACCGGCGATGTACACTGAAGCTTTCTTT.

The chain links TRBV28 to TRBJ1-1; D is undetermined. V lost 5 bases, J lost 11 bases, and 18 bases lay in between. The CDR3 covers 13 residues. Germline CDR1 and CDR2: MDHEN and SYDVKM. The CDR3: CASSSPEVWVAFF. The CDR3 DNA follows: TGTGCCAGCAGTAGCCCCGAGGTCTGGGTGGCTTTCTTT. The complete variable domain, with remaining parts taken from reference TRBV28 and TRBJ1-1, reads DVKVTQSSRYLVKRTGEKVFLECVQDMDHENMFWYRQDPGLGLRLIYFSYDVKMKEKGDIPEGYSVSREKKERFSLILESASTNQTSMYLCASSSPEVWVAFFGQGTRLTVV.

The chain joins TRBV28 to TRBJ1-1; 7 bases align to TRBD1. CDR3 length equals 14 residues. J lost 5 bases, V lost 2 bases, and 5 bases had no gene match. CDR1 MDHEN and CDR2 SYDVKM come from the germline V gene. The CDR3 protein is CASSLTGARTEAFF. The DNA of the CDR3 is TGTGCCAGCAGTTTAACAGGGGCGAGAACTGAAGCTTTCTTT.

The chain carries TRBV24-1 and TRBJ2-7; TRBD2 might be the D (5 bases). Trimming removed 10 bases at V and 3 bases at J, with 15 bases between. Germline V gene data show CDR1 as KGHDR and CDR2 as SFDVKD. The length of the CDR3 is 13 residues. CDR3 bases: TGTGCCACTAGTTCGGAGAGGGACTACGAGCAGTACTTC. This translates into CATSSERDYEQYF.

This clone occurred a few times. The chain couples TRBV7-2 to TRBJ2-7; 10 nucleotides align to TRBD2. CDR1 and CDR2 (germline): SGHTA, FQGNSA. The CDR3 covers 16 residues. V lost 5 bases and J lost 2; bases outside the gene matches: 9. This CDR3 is CASSLLGLAPTYEQYF. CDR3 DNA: TGTGCCAGCAGCCTCCTGGGACTAGCGCCTACCTACGAGCAGTACTTC.